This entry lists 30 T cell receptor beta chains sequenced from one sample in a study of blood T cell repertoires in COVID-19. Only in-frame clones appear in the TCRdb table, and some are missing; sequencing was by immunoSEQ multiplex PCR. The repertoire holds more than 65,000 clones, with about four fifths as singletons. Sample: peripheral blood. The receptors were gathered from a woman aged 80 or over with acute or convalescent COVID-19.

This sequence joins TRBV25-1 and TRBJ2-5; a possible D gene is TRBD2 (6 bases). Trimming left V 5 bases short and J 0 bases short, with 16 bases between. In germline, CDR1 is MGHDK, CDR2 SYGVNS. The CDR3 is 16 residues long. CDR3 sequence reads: CASSLGAAGNQETQYF. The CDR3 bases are TGTGCCAGCAGTTTGGGCGCGGCGGGAAACCAAGAGACCCAGTACTTC.

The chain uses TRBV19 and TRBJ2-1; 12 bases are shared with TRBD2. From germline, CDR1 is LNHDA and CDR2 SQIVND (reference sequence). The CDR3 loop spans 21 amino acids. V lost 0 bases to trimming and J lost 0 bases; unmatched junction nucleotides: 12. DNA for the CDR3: TGTGCCAGTAGTATAGATCGTCTAGCGGGAGGGCGTGGGAGCTCCTACAATGAGCAGTTCTTC. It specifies CASSIDRLAGGRGSSYNEQFF.

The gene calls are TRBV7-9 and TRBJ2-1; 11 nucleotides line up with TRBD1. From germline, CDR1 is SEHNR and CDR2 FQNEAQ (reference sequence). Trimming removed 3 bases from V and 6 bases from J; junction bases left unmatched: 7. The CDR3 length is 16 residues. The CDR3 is CASSLGDRGYRNEQFF. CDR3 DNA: TGTGCCAGCAGCTTGGGGGACAGGGGGTACCGCAATGAGCAGTTCTTC.

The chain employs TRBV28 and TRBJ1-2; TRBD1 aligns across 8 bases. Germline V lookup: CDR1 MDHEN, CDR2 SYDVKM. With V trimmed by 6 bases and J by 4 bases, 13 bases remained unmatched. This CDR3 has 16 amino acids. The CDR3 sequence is CASSPIRTGKGYGYTF. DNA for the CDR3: TGTGCCAGCAGCCCTATCAGGACAGGGAAAGGCTATGGCTACACCTTC.

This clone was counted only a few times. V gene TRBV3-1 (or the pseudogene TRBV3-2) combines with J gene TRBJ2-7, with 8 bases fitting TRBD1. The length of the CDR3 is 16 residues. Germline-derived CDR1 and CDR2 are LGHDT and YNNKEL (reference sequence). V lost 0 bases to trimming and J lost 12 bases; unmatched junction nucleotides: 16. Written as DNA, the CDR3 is TGTGCCAGCAGCCAAGATGGTATAGCAGGGGGCGCCCGTCTGTACTTC. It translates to CASSQDGIAGGARLYF.

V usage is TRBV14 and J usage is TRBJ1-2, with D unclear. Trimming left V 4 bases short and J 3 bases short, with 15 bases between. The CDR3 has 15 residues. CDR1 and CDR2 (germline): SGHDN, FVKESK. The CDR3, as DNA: TGTGCCAGCAGCCGCCGACTCAGAAGCGACTATGGCTACACCTTC. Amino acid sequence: CASSRRLRSDYGYTF.

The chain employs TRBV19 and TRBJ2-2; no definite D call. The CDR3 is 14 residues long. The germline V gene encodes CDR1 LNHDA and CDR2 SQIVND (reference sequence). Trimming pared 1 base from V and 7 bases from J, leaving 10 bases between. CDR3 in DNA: TGTGCCAGTAGTATAGTTCCCTTAAACGGGGAGCTGTTTTTT. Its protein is CASSIVPLNGELFF.

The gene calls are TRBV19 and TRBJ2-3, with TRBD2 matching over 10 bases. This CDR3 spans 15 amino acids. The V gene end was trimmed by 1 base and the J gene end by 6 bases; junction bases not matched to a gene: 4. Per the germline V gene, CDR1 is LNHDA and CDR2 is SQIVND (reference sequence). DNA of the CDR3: TGTGCCAGTAGTATAGGGACTAGCGGAGGGGATACGCAGTATTTT. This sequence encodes CASSIGTSGGDTQYF.

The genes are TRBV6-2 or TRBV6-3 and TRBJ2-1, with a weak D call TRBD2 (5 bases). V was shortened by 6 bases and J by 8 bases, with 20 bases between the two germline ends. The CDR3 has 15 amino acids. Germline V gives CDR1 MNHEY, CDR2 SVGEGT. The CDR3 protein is CASSPNPLVFHEQFF. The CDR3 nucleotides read TGTGCCAGCAGCCCGAATCCACTAGTTTTCCATGAGCAGTTCTTC.

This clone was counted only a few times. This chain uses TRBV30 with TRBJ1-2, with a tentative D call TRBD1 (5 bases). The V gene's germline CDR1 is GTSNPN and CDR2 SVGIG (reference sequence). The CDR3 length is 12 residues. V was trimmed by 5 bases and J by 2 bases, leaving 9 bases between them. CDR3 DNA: TGTGCCTGGGCGACAGTGAACTATGGCTACACCTTC. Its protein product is CAWATVNYGYTF.

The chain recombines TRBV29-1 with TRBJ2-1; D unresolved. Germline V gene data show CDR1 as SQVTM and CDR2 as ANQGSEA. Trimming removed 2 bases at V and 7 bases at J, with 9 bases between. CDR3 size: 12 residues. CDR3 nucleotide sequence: TGCAGCGTTGAACAGATTCGTAATGAGCAGTTCTTC. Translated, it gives CSVEQIRNEQFF.

The CDR3 region is CASSVSQGLGNEQFF. The CDR3 DNA is TGTGCCAGCAGCGTATCCCAGGGGTTAGGCAATGAGCAGTTCTTC. This sequence joins TRBV9 and TRBJ2-1, with D perhaps TRBD1 (6 bases). This CDR3 region has 15 residues. V was trimmed by 1 base and J by 6 bases, leaving 14 bases between them. CDR1 SGDLS and CDR2 YYNGEE come from the germline V gene.

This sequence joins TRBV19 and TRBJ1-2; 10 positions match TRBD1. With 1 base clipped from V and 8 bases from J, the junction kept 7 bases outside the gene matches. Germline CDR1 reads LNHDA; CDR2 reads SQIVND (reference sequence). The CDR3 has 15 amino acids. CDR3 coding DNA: TGTGCCAGTAGTATAGGCTCGGACAGGGGGGAAGGCTACACCTTC. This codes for CASSIGSDRGEGYTF.

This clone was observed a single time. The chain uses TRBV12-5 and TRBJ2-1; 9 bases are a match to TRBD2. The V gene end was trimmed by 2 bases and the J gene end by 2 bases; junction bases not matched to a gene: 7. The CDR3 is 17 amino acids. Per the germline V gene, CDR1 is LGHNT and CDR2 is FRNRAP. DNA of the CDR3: TGTGCTAGTGGTTTGAAGTTAGCGGGAGACACCTACAATGAGCAGTTCTTC. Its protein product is CASGLKLAGDTYNEQFF.

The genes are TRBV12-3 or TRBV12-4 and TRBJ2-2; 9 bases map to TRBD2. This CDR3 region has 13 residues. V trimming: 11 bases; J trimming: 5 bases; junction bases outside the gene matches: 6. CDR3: CAAREGYTGELFF. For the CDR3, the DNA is TGTGCCGCGCGGGAGGGGTATACCGGGGAGCTGTTTTTT.

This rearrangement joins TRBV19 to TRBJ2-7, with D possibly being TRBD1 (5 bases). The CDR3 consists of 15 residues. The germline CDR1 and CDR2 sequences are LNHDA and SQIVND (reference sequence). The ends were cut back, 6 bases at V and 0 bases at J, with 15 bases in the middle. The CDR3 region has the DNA TGTGCCAGTAGCCTTGACAGCTCAAGCTCCTACGAGCAGTACTTC. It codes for CASSLDSSSSYEQYF.

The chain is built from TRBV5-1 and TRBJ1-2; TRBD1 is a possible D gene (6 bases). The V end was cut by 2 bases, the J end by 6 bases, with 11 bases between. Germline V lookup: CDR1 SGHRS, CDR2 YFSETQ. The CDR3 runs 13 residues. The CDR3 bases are TGCGCCAGCAGCTTCCGGGGGGCACATGGCTACACCTTC. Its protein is CASSFRGAHGYTF.

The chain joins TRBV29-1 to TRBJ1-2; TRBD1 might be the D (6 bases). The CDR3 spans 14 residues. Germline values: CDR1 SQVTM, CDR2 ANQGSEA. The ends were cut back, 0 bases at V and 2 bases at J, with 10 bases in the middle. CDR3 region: CSVEEFRGNYGYTF. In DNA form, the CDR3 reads TGCAGCGTTGAAGAATTCAGGGGAAACTATGGCTACACCTTC.

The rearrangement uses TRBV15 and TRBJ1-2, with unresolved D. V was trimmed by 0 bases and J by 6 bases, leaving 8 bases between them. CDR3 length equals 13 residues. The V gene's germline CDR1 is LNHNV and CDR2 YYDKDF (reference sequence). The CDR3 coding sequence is TGTGCCACCAGCAGAGATCGGGTCGATGGCTACACCTTC. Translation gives CATSRDRVDGYTF. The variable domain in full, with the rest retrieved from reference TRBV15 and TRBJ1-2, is DAMVIQNPRYQVTQFGKPVTLSCSQTLNHNVMYWYQQKSSQAPKLLFHYYDKDFNNEADTPDNFQSRRPNTSFCFLDIRSPGLGDTAMYLCATSRDRVDGYTFGSGTRLTVV.

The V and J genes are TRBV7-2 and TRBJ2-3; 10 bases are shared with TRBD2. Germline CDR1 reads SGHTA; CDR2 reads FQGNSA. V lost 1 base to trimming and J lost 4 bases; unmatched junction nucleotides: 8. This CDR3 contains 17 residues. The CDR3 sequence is CASSLVVLAGGADTQYF. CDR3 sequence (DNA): TGTGCCAGCAGCTTAGTGGTATTAGCGGGAGGTGCAGATACGCAGTATTTT.

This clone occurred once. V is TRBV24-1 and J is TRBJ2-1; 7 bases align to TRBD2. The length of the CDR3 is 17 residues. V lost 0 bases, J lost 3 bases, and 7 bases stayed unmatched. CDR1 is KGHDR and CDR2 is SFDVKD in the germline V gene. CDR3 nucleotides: TGTGCCACCAGTGATTTGCACGGGAGCGGGATCTACAATGAGCAGTTCTTC. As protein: CATSDLHGSGIYNEQFF.

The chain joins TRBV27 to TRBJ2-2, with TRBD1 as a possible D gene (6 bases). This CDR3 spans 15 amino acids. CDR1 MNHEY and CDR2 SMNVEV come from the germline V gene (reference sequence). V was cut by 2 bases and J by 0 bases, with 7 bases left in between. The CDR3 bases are TGTGCCAGCAGTTTACAGGGGACGAACACCGGGGAGCTGTTTTTT. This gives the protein CASSLQGTNTGELFF.

CDR3 sequence: CASSGTVNTEAFF. The DNA for the CDR3 is TGTGCCAGCTCAGGGACAGTGAACACTGAAGCTTTCTTT. The chain has TRBV18 and TRBJ1-1, with 7 bases identical to TRBD1. Unmatched junction bases numbered 0, after V lost 5 bases and J lost 0 bases. Germline CDR1 and CDR2: KGHSH and LQKENI. The CDR3 has 13 residues.

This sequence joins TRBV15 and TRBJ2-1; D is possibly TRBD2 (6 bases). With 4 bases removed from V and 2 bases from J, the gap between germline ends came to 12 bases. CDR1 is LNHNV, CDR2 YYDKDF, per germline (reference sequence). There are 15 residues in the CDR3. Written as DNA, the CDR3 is TGTGCCACCAGCACCTCGGGGGTGACCTACAATGAGCAGTTCTTC. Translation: CATSTSGVTYNEQFF.

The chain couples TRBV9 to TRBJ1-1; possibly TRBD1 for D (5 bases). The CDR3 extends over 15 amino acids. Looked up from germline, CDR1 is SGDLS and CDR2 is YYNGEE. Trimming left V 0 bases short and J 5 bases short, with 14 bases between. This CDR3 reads CASSVGGGDRTEAFF. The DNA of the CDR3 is TGTGCCAGCAGCGTAGGGGGAGGGGACCGGACTGAAGCTTTCTTT.

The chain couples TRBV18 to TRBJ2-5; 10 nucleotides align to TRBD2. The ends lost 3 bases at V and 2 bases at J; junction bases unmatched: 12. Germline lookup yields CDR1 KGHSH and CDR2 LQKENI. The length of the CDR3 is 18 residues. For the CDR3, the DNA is TGTGCCAGCTCACCTCAGCGGACTAGCGGAACTAAACAAGAGACCCAGTACTTC. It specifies CASSPQRTSGTKQETQYF.

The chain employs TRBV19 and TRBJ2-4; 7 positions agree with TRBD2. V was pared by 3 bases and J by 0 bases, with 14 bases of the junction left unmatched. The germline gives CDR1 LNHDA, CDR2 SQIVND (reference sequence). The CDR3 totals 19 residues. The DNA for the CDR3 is TGTGCCAGTAGTATTGATCTAGCGGAAACCCCGCTAGCCAAAAACATTCAGTACTTC. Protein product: CASSIDLAETPLAKNIQYF.

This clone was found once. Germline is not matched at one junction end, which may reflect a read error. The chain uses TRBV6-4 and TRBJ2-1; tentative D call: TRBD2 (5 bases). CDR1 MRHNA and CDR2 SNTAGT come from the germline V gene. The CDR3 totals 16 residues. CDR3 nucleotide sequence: TGTGCCAACAGTGGACTTTCGGAGTCCTCCTACAATGAGCAGTTCTTC. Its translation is CANSGLSESSYNEQFF.

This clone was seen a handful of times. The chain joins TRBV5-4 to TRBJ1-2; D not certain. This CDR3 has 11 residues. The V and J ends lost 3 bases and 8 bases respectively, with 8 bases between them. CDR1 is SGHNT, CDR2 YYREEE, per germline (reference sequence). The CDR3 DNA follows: TGTGCCAGCAGCTCGGTGAGGGGCTACACCTTC. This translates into CASSSVRGYTF.

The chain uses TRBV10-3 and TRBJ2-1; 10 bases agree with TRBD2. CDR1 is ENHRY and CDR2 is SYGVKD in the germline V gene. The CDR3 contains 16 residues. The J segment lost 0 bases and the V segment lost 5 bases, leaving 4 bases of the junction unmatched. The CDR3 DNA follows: TGTGCCATCAGTAGTAGCGGGAGGAGCTCCTACAATGAGCAGTTCTTC. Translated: CAISSSGRSSYNEQFF.